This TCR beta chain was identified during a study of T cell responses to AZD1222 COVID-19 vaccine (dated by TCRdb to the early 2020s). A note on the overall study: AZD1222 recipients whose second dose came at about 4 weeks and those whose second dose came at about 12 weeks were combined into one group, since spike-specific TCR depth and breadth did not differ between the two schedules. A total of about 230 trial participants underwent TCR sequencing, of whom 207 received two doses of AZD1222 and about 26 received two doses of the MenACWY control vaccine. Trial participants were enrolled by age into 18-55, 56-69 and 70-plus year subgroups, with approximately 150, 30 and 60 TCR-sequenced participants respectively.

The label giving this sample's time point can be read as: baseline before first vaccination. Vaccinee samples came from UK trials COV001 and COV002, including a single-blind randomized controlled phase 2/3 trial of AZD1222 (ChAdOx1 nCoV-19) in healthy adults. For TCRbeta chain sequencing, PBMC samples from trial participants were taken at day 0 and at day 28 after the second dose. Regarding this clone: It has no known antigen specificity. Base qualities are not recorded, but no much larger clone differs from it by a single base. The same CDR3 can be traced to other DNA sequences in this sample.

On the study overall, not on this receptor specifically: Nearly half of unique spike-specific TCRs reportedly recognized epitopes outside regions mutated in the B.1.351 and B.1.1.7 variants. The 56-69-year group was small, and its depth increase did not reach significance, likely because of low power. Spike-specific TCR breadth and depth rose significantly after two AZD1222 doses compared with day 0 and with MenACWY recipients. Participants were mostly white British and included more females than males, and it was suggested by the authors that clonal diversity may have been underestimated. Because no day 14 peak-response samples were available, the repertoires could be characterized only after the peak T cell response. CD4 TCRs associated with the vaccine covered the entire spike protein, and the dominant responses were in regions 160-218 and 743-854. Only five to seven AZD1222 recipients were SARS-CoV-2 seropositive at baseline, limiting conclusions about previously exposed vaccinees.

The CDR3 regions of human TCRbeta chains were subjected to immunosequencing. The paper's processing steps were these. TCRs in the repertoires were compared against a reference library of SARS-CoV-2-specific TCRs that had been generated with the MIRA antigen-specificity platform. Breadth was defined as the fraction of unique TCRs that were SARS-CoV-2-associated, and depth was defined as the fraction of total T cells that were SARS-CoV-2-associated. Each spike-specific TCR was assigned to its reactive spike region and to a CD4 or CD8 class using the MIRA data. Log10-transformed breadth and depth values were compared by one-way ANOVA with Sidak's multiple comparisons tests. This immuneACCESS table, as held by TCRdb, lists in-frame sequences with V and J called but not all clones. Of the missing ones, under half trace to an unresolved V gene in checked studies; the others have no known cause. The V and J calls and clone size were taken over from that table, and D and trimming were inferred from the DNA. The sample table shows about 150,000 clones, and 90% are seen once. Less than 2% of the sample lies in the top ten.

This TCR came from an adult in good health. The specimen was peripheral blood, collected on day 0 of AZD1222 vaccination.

The DNA reads as follows: TGTGCCAGCAGTGACGTAGCGGGTAGCACAGATACGCAGTATTTT. Its product reads: CASSDVAGSTDTQYF. This receptor chain uses TRBV6-4 and TRBJ2-3, with 7 central nucleotides matching TRBD2. The CDR3 runs 15 amino acids, cysteine and phenylalanine included. Here the CDR3 DNA is all that survives: 45 bases in frame from base 1. V has 2 bases trimmed and J has 0 bases trimmed; junction bases matching no gene number 2. From the germline V gene, CDR1 is MRHNA and CDR2 is SNTAGT.